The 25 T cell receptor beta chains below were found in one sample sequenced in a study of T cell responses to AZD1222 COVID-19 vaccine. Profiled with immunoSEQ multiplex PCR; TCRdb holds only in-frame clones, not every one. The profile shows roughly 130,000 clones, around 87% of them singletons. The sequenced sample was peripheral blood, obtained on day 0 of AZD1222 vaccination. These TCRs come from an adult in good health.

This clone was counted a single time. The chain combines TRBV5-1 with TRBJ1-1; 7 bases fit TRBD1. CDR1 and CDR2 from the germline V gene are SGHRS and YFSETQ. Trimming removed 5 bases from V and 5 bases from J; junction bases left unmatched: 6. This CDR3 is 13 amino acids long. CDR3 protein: CASRKGAQTEAFF. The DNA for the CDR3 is TGCGCCAGCAGAAAGGGGGCGCAAACTGAAGCTTTCTTT.

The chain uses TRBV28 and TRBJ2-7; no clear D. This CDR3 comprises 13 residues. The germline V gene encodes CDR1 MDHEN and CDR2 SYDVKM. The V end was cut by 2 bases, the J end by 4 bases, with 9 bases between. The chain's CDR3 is CASSLGSLYEQYF. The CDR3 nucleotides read TGTGCCAGCAGTTTAGGCTCGTTATACGAGCAGTACTTC.

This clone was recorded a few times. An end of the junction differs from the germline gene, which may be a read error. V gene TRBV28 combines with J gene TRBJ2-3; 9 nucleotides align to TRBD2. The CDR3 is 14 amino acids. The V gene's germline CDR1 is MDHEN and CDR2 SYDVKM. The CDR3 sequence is CASRNSGLAGFYGF. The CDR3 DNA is TGTGCCAGCCGAAACAGTGGGCTAGCGGGGTTCTATGGTTTT.

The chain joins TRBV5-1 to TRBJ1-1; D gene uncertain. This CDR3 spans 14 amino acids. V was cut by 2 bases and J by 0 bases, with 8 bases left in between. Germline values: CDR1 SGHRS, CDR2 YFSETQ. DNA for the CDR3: TGCGCCAGCAGCTTTAGGATCATGAACACTGAAGCTTTCTTT. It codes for CASSFRIMNTEAFF.

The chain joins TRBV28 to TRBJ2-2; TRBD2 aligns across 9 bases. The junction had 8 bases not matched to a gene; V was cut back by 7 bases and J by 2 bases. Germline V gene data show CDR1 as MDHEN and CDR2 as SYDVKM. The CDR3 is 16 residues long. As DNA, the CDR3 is TGTGCCAGCACCACCCCTAGCGGGGTTAACACCGGGGAGCTGTTTTTT. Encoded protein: CASTTPSGVNTGELFF.

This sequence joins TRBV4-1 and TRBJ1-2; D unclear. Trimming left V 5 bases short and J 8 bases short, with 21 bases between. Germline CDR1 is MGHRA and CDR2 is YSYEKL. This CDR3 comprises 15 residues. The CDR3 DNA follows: TGCGCCAGCAGCGCTATACCAGGTGGCCCAAAGGGCTACACCTTC. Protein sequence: CASSAIPGGPKGYTF.

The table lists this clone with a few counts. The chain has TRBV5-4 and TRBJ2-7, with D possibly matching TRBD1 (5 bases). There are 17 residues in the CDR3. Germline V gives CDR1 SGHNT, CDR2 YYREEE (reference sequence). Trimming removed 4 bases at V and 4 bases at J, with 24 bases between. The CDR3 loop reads CASSHQILGPLGYEQYF. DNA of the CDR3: TGTGCCAGCAGCCACCAGATTCTGGGGCCCTTGGGGTACGAGCAGTACTTC.

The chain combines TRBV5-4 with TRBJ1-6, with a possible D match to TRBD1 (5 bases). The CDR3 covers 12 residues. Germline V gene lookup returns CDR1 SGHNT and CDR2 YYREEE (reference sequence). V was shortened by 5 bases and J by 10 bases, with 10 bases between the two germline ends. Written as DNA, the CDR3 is TGTGCCAGCAGACAGTGGGGGTCACCCCTCCACTTT. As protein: CASRQWGSPLHF.

CDR3 sequence: CASSQWVGNQPQHF. CDR3 DNA: TGTGCCAGCAGCCAATGGGTGGGCAATCAGCCCCAGCATTTT. The V call is TRBV3-1 (or the pseudogene TRBV3-2), the J call TRBJ1-5, with unresolved D. The length of the CDR3 is 14 residues. Germline CDR1 is LGHDT and CDR2 is YNNKEL (reference sequence). V dropped 2 bases and J dropped 2 bases, with 7 bases sitting between them.

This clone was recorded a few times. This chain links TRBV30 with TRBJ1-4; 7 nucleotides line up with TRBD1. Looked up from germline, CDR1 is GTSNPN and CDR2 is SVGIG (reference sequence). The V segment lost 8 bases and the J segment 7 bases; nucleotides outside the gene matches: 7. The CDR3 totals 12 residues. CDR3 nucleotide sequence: TGTGCCGCAGGCAGGGGGGGTGAAAAACTGTTTTTT. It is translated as CAAGRGGEKLFF.

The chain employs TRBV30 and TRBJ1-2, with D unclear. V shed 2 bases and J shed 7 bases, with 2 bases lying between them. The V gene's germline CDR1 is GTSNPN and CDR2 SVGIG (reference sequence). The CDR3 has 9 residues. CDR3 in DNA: TGTGCCTGGAGTCCTGGCTACACCTTC. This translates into CAWSPGYTF.

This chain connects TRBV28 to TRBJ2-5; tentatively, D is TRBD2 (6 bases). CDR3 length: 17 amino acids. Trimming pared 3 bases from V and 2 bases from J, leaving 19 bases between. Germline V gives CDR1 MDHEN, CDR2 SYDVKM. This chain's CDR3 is CASSFPPSWRGQETQYF. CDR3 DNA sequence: TGTGCCAGCAGTTTCCCACCCTCGTGGAGGGGACAAGAGACCCAGTACTTC.

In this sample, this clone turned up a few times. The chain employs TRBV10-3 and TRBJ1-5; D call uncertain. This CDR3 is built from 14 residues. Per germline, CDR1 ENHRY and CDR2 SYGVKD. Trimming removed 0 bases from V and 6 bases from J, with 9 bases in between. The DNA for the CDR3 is TGTGCCATCAGTGAGTCTGGGGAGAGTCAGCCCCAGCATTTT. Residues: CAISESGESQPQHF.

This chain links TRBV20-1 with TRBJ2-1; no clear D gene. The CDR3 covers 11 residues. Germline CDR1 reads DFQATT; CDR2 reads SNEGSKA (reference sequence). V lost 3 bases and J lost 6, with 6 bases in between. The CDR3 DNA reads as TGCAGTGCTAGGTTCCCCAATGAGCAGTTCTTC. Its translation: CSARFPNEQFF.

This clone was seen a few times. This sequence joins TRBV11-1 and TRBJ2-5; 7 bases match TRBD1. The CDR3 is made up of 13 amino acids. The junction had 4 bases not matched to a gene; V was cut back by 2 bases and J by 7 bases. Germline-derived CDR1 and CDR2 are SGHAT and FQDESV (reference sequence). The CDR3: CASSLPGGWTQYF. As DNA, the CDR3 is TGTGCCAGCAGCTTACCAGGGGGATGGACCCAGTACTTC.

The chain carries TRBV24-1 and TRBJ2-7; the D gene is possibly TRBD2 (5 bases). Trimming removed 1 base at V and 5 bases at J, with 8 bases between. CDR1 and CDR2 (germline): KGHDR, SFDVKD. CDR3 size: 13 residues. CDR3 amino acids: CATSDLPGDEQYF. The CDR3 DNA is TGTGCCACCAGTGATTTACCCGGGGACGAGCAGTACTTC.

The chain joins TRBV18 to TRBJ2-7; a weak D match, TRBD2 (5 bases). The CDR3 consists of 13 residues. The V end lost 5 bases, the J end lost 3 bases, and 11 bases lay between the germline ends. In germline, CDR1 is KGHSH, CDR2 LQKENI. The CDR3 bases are TGTGCCAGCTCAAAAGGAGGAAACTACGAGCAGTACTTC. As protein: CASSKGGNYEQYF.

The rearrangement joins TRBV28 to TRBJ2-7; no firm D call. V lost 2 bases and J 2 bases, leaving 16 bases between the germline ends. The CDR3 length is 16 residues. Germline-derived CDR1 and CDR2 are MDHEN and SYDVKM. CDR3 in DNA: TGTGCCAGCAGTTTACATTCGTTGGGCATACCCTACGAGCAGTACTTC. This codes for CASSLHSLGIPYEQYF.

CDR3 protein: CASSVAGDSYNEQFF. The CDR3 DNA sequence: TGTGCCAGCAGCGTAGCCGGGGACAGCTACAATGAGCAGTTCTTC. The chain carries TRBV9 and TRBJ2-1; 7 nucleotides align to TRBD1. Germline trimming cut 0 bases from V and 3 bases from J; bases unmatched to any gene: 3. The CDR3 runs 15 residues. The germline CDR1 and CDR2 sequences are SGDLS and YYNGEE.

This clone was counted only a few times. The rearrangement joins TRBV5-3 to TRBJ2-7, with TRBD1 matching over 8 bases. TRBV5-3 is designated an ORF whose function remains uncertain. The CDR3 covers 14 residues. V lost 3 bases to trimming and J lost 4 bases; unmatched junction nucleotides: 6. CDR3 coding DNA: TGTGCCAGAAGCTCCCGGGACAGGAGGTACGAGCAGTACTTC. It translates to CARSSRDRRYEQYF.

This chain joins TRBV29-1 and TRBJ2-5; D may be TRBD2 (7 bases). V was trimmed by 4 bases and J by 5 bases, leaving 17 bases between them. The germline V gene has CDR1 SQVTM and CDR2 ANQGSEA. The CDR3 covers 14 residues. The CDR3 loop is CSVASWGGHETQYF. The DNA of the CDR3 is TGCAGCGTTGCTTCGTGGGGGGGCCATGAGACCCAGTACTTC.

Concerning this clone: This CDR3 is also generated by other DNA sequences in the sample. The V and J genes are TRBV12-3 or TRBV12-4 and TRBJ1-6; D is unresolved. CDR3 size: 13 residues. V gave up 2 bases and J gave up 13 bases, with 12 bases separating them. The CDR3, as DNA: TGTGCCAGCAGTTTATCGGGTGTGCTGCCCCTCCACTTT. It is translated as CASSLSGVLPLHF.

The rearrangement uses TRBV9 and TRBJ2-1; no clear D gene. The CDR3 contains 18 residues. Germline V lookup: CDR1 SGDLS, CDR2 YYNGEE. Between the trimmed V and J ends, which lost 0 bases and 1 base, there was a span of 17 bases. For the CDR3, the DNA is TGTGCCAGCAGCGTAGAGACCCCCAGGAAAGGATCCTACAATGAGCAGTTCTTC. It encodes CASSVETPRKGSYNEQFF.

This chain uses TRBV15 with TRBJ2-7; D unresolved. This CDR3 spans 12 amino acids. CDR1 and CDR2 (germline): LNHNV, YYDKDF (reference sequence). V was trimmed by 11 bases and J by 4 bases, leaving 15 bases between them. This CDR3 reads CASSSSGYEQYF. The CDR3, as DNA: TGTGCCTCTTCCAGCTCCGGGTACGAGCAGTACTTC.

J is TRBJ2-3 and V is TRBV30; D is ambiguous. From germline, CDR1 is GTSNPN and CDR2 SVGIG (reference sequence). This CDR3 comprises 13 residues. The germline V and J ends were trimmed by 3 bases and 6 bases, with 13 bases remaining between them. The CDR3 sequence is CAWSLKGVDTQYF. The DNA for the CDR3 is TGTGCCTGGAGCCTGAAAGGAGTCGATACGCAGTATTTT.